The 24 T cell receptor beta chains in this list originate from one sample, sequenced in a study of control samples from healthy donors and cancer patients. Some clones are missing from TCRdb's copy, which holds only in-frame ones; the method was immunoSEQ multiplex PCR. Among around 250,000 clones listed, approximately 80% were seen once. Sequencing was done on a sample of PBMCs. The receptor source for this set is a woman aged 60-75 years with lung cancer.

The genes are TRBV3-1 (or the pseudogene TRBV3-2) and TRBJ1-1; weak D call: TRBD1 (5 bases). V lost 1 base and J 5 bases, leaving 11 bases between the germline ends. The CDR3 runs 14 residues. Germline loops: CDR1 LGHDT, CDR2 YNNKEL (reference sequence). CDR3 residues: CASSQVAGITEAFF. DNA for the CDR3: TGTGCCAGCAGCCAAGTCGCAGGGATTACTGAAGCTTTCTTT.

V is TRBV5-6 and J is TRBJ1-2; 12 nucleotides align to TRBD1. CDR3 length: 15 amino acids. CDR1 and CDR2 (germline): SGHDT, YYEEEE. The ends lost 4 bases at V and 5 bases at J; junction bases unmatched: 6. The CDR3 loop is CASSLMGQGAYGYTF. The CDR3, as DNA: TGTGCCAGCAGCCTGATGGGACAGGGGGCTTATGGCTACACCTTC.

The chain combines TRBV19 with TRBJ1-5; weak D call: TRBD1 (6 bases). The germline CDR1 and CDR2 sequences are LNHDA and SQIVND (reference sequence). The CDR3 sequence is 16 residues long. V was pared by 0 bases and J by 3 bases, with 12 bases between. The CDR3 loop reads CASSIENRDANQPQHF. The CDR3 coding sequence is TGTGCCAGTAGTATAGAAAACAGGGACGCCAATCAGCCCCAGCATTTT.

This clone was detected many times. The chain couples TRBV19 to TRBJ1-2, with D maybe TRBD1 (6 bases). Trimming stripped 5 bases from V and 4 bases from J, with 14 bases between. CDR1 and CDR2 from the germline V gene are LNHDA and SQIVND (reference sequence). CDR3 size: 14 residues. The CDR3 coding sequence is TGTGCCAGTAGTGCTCACAGGGCGGGCTATGGCTACACCTTC. Its protein is CASSAHRAGYGYTF.

The CDR3 loop reads CASSPAGTSTDTQYF. The CDR3 nucleotides read TGTGCCAGCAGCCCAGCGGGTACTAGCACAGATACGCAGTATTTT. The chain links TRBV9 to TRBJ2-3; D might be TRBD2 (6 bases). Germline assignment: CDR1 SGDLS and CDR2 YYNGEE. Trimming shortened V by 4 bases and J by 0 bases, and 12 bases separated the two germline ends. The CDR3 runs to 15 residues. Looking up the rest from reference TRBV9 and TRBJ2-3 gives the full variable domain: DSGVTQTPKHLITATGQRVTLRCSPRSGDLSVYWYQQSLDQGLQFLIQYYNGEERAKGNILERFSAQQFPDLHSELNLSSLELGDSALYFCASSPAGTSTDTQYFGPGTRLTVL.

This rearrangement joins TRBV5-1 to TRBJ1-1, with D unclear. The CDR3 runs to 13 residues. From germline, CDR1 is SGHRS and CDR2 YFSETQ. V lost 4 bases and J 7 bases, leaving 14 bases between the germline ends. This chain's CDR3 is CASSPAGPGEAFF. CDR3 nucleotides: TGCGCCAGCAGCCCCGCCGGGCCGGGTGAAGCTTTCTTT.

The rearrangement links TRBV7-3 to TRBJ2-1; D may be TRBD2 (5 bases). Deletions cut 3 bases from V and 5 bases from J, with 11 bases between. This CDR3 has 14 residues. CDR1 and CDR2 from the germline V gene are SGHTA and FQGTGA. The CDR3 DNA is TGTGCCAGCAGCTTTAACCCTAGCAACAATGAGCAGTTCTTC. Protein sequence: CASSFNPSNNEQFF.

The chain carries TRBV6-5 and TRBJ2-7; 10 nucleotides agree with TRBD2. CDR3 size: 14 residues. The junction had 2 bases not matched to a gene; V was cut back by 6 bases and J by 0 bases. CDR1 is MNHEY, CDR2 SVGAGI, per germline. The CDR3 here is CASSVAGGSYEQYF. The CDR3 DNA sequence: TGTGCCAGCAGCGTAGCGGGAGGCTCCTACGAGCAGTACTTC.

The V gene is TRBV6-5, the J gene TRBJ1-4; TRBD1 is a possible D gene (5 bases). Germline V lookup: CDR1 MNHEY, CDR2 SVGAGI. This CDR3 region has 13 residues. V was trimmed by 6 bases and J by 0 bases, leaving 5 bases between them. DNA for the CDR3: TGTGCCAGCAGGACAGCAACTAATGAAAAACTGTTTTTT. It translates to CASRTATNEKLFF.

V and J are TRBV3-1 (or the pseudogene TRBV3-2) and TRBJ1-5; a possible D gene is TRBD1 (5 bases). Germline-derived CDR1 and CDR2 are LGHDT and YNNKEL (reference sequence). Trimming removed 2 bases from V and 4 bases from J, with 15 bases in between. This CDR3 has 16 residues. The CDR3 nucleotides read TGTGCCAGCAGCCAACACGGGGGAGGGCAAAATCAGCCCCAGCATTTT. This codes for CASSQHGGGQNQPQHF.

The rearrangement uses TRBV18 and TRBJ1-4; no firm D call. The CDR3 extends over 13 amino acids. Germline CDR1 reads KGHSH; CDR2 reads LQKENI. Trimming shortened V by 3 bases and J by 0 bases, and 2 bases separated the two germline ends. CDR3 coding DNA: TGTGCCAGCTCACCCTCAACTAATGAAAAACTGTTTTTT. Its protein is CASSPSTNEKLFF.

The rearrangement joins TRBV3-1 (or the pseudogene TRBV3-2) to TRBJ1-2; maybe TRBD1 (5 bases). Trimming cost V 1 base and J 5 bases, with 20 bases left between them. The CDR3 runs 17 residues. Germline V gene lookup returns CDR1 LGHDT and CDR2 YNNKEL (reference sequence). The CDR3 spells CASSQALKTGRSYGYTF. The CDR3 nucleotides are TGTGCCAGCAGCCAAGCTTTAAAAACAGGACGCTCGTATGGCTACACCTTC.

The gene calls are TRBV11-2 and TRBJ2-3; 7 bases are a match to TRBD2. The CDR3 runs to 16 residues. The V segment lost 4 bases and the J segment 5 bases; nucleotides outside the gene matches: 12. CDR1 is SGHAT and CDR2 is FQNNGV in the germline V gene. The CDR3 nucleotides are TGTGCCAGCAGCTCTCCCTTAAGCGGGGAAATAGATACGCAGTATTTT. Residues: CASSSPLSGEIDTQYF.

This rearrangement joins TRBV11-2 to TRBJ2-7; 7 bases line up with TRBD2. The ends lost 4 bases at V and 2 bases at J; junction bases unmatched: 11. The CDR3 extends over 16 amino acids. The germline CDR1 and CDR2 sequences are SGHAT and FQNNGV. The CDR3 nucleotides read TGTGCCAGCAGCTCACTACATAACGCGGGGGCCTACGAGCAGTACTTC. Its protein product is CASSSLHNAGAYEQYF.

The genes are TRBV5-1 and TRBJ2-1; D is unclear. V was pared by 0 bases and J by 1 base, with 11 bases between. CDR1 and CDR2 (germline): SGHRS, YFSETQ. CDR3 size: 16 residues. In DNA, the CDR3 is TGCGCCAGCAGCTTGGATCCGCTAGGGTCCTACAATGAGCAGTTCTTC. This sequence encodes CASSLDPLGSYNEQFF.

This chain connects TRBV5-1 to TRBJ2-3; the D is unclear. V lost 0 bases to trimming and J lost 5 bases, with 10 bases between them. From germline, CDR1 is SGHRS and CDR2 YFSETQ. This CDR3 has 14 residues. CDR3 sequence reads: CASSLGDTEDTQYF. The CDR3 DNA is TGCGCCAGCAGCTTGGGAGACACAGAAGATACGCAGTATTTT.

This chain links TRBV30 with TRBJ2-5, with D hard to call. V shed 0 bases and J shed 6 bases, with 11 bases lying between them. Germline values: CDR1 GTSNPN, CDR2 SVGIG (reference sequence). The CDR3 runs 13 residues. CDR3 DNA: TGTGCCTGGAGTGTACTTGGAAGGAAGACCCAGTACTTC. This translates into CAWSVLGRKTQYF.

This chain connects TRBV24-1 to TRBJ1-2, with 8 bases fitting TRBD1. Germline V lookup: CDR1 KGHDR, CDR2 SFDVKD. The CDR3 contains 18 residues. V dropped 3 bases and J dropped 5; count of bases not matched to a gene: 16. This CDR3 reads CATSDGQGAAFLGYGYTF. The DNA of the CDR3 is TGTGCCACCAGTGATGGGCAGGGGGCGGCCTTTCTTGGGTATGGCTACACCTTC.

The J gene is TRBJ2-4, the V gene TRBV5-1, with unresolved D. The ends were cut back, 4 bases at V and 5 bases at J, with 7 bases in the middle. This CDR3 spans 12 amino acids. Germline CDR1 SGHRS, CDR2 YFSETQ. The CDR3 sequence is CASSPDENIQYF. The CDR3 DNA sequence: TGCGCCAGCAGCCCGGACGAAAACATTCAGTACTTC.

The chain joins TRBV6-5 to TRBJ1-1; maybe TRBD1 (5 bases). Germline values: CDR1 MNHEY, CDR2 SVGAGI. This CDR3 contains 14 residues. Trimming removed 1 base at V and 1 base at J, with 7 bases between. DNA for the CDR3: TGTGCCAGCAGTTACTACGGGGGGAACACTGAAGCTTTCTTT. It is translated as CASSYYGGNTEAFF.

V gene TRBV28 combines with J gene TRBJ1-1; D not resolved. The germline CDR1 and CDR2 sequences are MDHEN and SYDVKM. Trimming pared 3 bases from V and 1 base from J, leaving 3 bases between. The CDR3 consists of 12 residues. DNA for the CDR3: TGTGCCAGCAGTTTCCAGAACACTGAAGCTTTCTTT. The encoded protein is CASSFQNTEAFF.

This rearrangement joins TRBV5-1 to TRBJ2-1; TRBD1 agrees at 10 bases. CDR1 is SGHRS and CDR2 is YFSETQ in the germline V gene. V shed 3 bases and J 6 bases; nucleotides not matched to a gene: 9. CDR3 length: 16 amino acids. CDR3 loop: CASSSQPGQGFNEQFF. CDR3 in DNA: TGCGCCAGCAGCTCGCAACCGGGACAGGGGTTCAATGAGCAGTTCTTC.

The chain links TRBV5-1 to TRBJ2-3; D is possibly TRBD2 (6 bases). V lost 3 bases and J lost 6, with 14 bases in between. CDR1 and CDR2 (germline): SGHRS, YFSETQ. The CDR3 spans 14 residues. The CDR3 DNA reads as TGCGCCAGCAGCTGGGGAGGCCGGGGGGATACGCAGTATTTT. Its translation is CASSWGGRGDTQYF.

The CDR3 bases are TGTGCCAGTAGTAAACGCCCTCCACAGAGAACCCGTACCGAAGGGGAGACCCAGTACTTC. Translated, it gives CASSKRPPQRTRTEGETQYF. V and J are TRBV19 and TRBJ2-5; unclear D gene. CDR1 and CDR2 from the germline V gene are LNHDA and SQIVND (reference sequence). The CDR3 is 20 residues long. The ends were cut back, 4 bases at V and 5 bases at J, with 32 bases in the middle.